The source of this T cell receptor (beta chain) is a study of T cell responses to AZD1222 COVID-19 vaccine. Whole-study findings and limits: Unmutated variant regions reportedly attract nearly half of all spike-specific TCRs. A mostly white British donor set with more females was recruited, and clonal diversity was possibly underestimated. Baseline seropositivity characterized only a handful of AZD1222 recipients.

Germline V CDR1 and CDR2: SGHRS, YFSETQ. CDR3 length: 14 residues. The V segment lost 3 bases and the J segment 6 bases; nucleotides outside the gene matches: 5. For this clone: Its antigen is unknown.

Repertoires were generated with immunoSEQ multiplex PCR, while TCRdb's copy carries only in-frame clones and drops some. This table holds 110,000 or so clones, just over 85% found once. The sequence came from an adult who received the AZD1222 COVID-19 vaccine. V gene TRBV5-1 combines with J gene TRBJ1-1; TRBD1 agrees at 10 bases. This specimen was peripheral blood, taken 28 days after the second AZD1222 dose. Written as DNA, the CDR3 is TGCGCCAGCAGCTCCGGACAGGGGGTTTCTGAAGCTTTCTTT. It yields the protein CASSSGQGVSEAFF.